The present entry profiles one T cell receptor beta chain with its context. The antigen is unknown. Sequencing was performed with immunoSEQ multiplex PCR; in TCRdb, only in-frame clones are kept and a portion is missing. This table holds some 160,000 clones, roughly 80% found once. Cryopreserved PBMCs were the source of about 2 micrograms of genomic DNA, which went to TCR beta libraries. In germline, CDR1 is SGHRS, CDR2 YFSETQ. Trimming stripped 2 bases from V and 1 base from J, with 8 bases between. CDR3 length: 14 amino acids. The sample originates from a study of cytotoxic CD8 clonotypes in ibrutinib-treated CLL. Whole-study results and caveats: Treatment left the uncommon public clonotypes either contracted or stable in frequency.

J is TRBJ2-3 and V is TRBV5-1, with D possibly called TRBD1 or TRBD2 (6 bases each). This TCR was sampled from a human donor with chronic lymphocytic leukemia. The sequencing here drew on PBMCs, taken after 12 months of ibrutinib treatment. CDR3 in amino acids: CASSFRGRTDTQYF. DNA of the CDR3: TGCGCCAGCAGCTTTCGGGGGCGCACAGATACGCAGTATTTT.